A selection of T cell receptor beta chains follows, all from one sample in a study of Ad26.COV2.S vaccination and SARS-CoV-2 variants. The repertoire was sequenced with immunoSEQ multiplex PCR; TCRdb's copy has only in-frame clones and lacks some. Here the sample spans 350,000 to 450,000 clones, around 86% being singletons. Sequencing used peripheral blood, obtained in a trial of Ad26.COV2.S vaccine versus placebo. These receptors all come from a person between 18 and 59 years old who received the Ad26.COV2.S COVID-19 vaccine or a placebo. The CDR3 runs from the conserved cysteine through the conserved F or W. The D gene is left open where the match is weak. A row's size may be missing; if present it is once, few, many or a size class.

j_call d_call v_call clone_size cdr3_aa cdr3_nt
TRBJ1-2 - TRBV5-6 once CASSLGAGFANGYTF TGTGCCAGCAGCTTGGGGGCAGGATTCGCGAATGGCTACACCTTC
TRBJ2-5 TRBD1 TRBV5-1 - CASSLARQGGGETQYF TGCGCCAGCAGCTTGGCTAGACAGGGGGGCGGGGAGACCCAGTACTTC
TRBJ2-7 - TRBV10-2 - CAGGTDSYEQYF TGCGCCGGGGGGACAGACTCCTACGAGCAGTACTTC
TRBJ1-2 TRBD1 TRBV19 - CASSLSLGQGFYGYTF TGTGCCAGTAGTTTATCTTTGGGACAGGGGTTCTATGGCTACACCTTC
TRBJ2-3 TRBD1 TRBV3-1/TRBV3-2 - CASSQDLGQGASQYF TGTGCCAGCAGCCAAGATCTGGGACAGGGGGCTTCGCAGTATTTT
TRBJ2-7 TRBD2 TRBV30 few CAWSASGGPYEQYF TGTGCCTGGAGTGCCAGCGGGGGCCCCTACGAGCAGTACTTC
TRBJ1-2 - TRBV30 - CAWTPDRTFYGYTF TGTGCCTGGACCCCCGACAGGACCTTCTATGGCTACACCTTC
TRBJ2-7 - TRBV19 - CASSQGYEQYF TGTGCCAGTAGCCAAGGATACGAGCAGTACTTC
TRBJ2-3 TRBD1 TRBV27 - CASTDRSTGDTQYF TGTGCCAGCACGGACAGGTCCACGGGAGATACGCAGTATTTT
TRBJ1-1 TRBD1 TRBV11-2 - CASSKGQPNTEAFF TGTGCCAGCAGCAAGGGACAGCCGAACACTGAAGCTTTCTTT
TRBJ1-1 - TRBV2 - CASSGAMNTEAFF TGTGCCAGCAGTGGGGCCATGAACACTGAAGCTTTCTTT
TRBJ1-1 - TRBV27 - CASSTPVSGDNTEAFF TGTGCCAGCAGCACCCCAGTTTCAGGGGACAACACTGAAGCTTTCTTT
TRBJ1-1 - TRBV7-2 - CASSRGRTEAFF TGTGCCAGCAGCCGGGGGAGGACTGAAGCTTTCTTT
TRBJ2-1 - TRBV5-1 - CASSLARAAGVNEQFF TGCGCCAGCAGCTTGGCCCGGGCGGCTGGCGTTAATGAGCAGTTCTTC
TRBJ1-5 - TRBV19 - CASSIGGGPLQPQHF TGTGCCAGTAGTATAGGAGGCGGTCCTCTTCAGCCCCAGCATTTT
TRBJ1-6 - TRBV2 - CASREGSSYNSPLHF TGTGCCAGCAGAGAGGGGAGCTCCTATAATTCACCCCTCCACTTT
TRBJ2-2 TRBD2 TRBV11-3 - CASSFRLAGAHTGELFF TGTGCCAGCAGCTTCAGGCTAGCGGGGGCACACACCGGGGAGCTGTTTTTT
TRBJ1-2 TRBD1 TRBV7-8 - CASSPAPGQGKGYTF TGTGCCAGCAGCCCAGCCCCGGGACAGGGAAAGGGCTACACCTTC
TRBJ2-1 - TRBV27 once CASSLSVYNEQFF TGTGCCAGCAGTTTATCGGTTTACAATGAGCAGTTCTTC
TRBJ1-6 - TRBV4-2 - CASSQGVQGYDSPLHF TGTGCCAGCAGCCAAGGTGTCCAGGGGTACGATTCACCCCTCCACTTT
TRBJ2-2 - TRBV18 - CASSPRHTGELFF TGTGCCAGCTCACCAAGACACACCGGGGAGCTGTTTTTT
TRBJ2-1 - TRBV6-4 - CASSDWAGNEQFF TGTGCCAGCAGTGACTGGGCGGGGAATGAGCAGTTCTTC